The 17 T cell receptor beta chains reported below all come from one sample, sequenced in a study of cytotoxic CD8 clonotypes in ibrutinib-treated CLL. Sequenced by immunoSEQ multiplex PCR; TCRdb stores in-frame clones only, minus some. The sample holds around 130,000 clones, roughly 80% seen once. The material was PBMCs, obtained after 24 months of ibrutinib treatment. Receptors originate from a human donor with chronic lymphocytic leukemia.

The chain links TRBV28 to TRBJ2-3; TRBD2 matches at 11 bases. The germline V gene encodes CDR1 MDHEN and CDR2 SYDVKM. The CDR3 consists of 21 residues. The ends lost 3 bases at V and 0 bases at J; junction bases unmatched: 17. The CDR3 loop reads CASSFLIGLAGGPFSTDTQYF. As DNA, the CDR3 is TGTGCCAGCAGTTTTTTAATCGGTCTAGCGGGGGGCCCATTCAGCACAGATACGCAGTATTTT.

This clone was recorded only once. The J gene is TRBJ2-3, the V gene TRBV27, with a tentative D call TRBD2 (6 bases). CDR1 and CDR2 (germline): MNHEY, SMNVEV (reference sequence). V lost 7 bases and J 9 bases, leaving 20 bases between the germline ends. This CDR3 is 14 amino acids long. CDR3 nucleotide sequence: TGTGCCAGCACACTCAATCCCCCCGGAGGGACGCAGTATTTT. It specifies CASTLNPPGGTQYF.

This clone has a handful of counts. This chain joins TRBV7-9 and TRBJ1-2; a weak D match, TRBD1 (5 bases). The length of the CDR3 is 12 residues. V lost 6 bases and J lost 7, with 12 bases in between. CDR1 SEHNR and CDR2 FQNEAQ come from the germline V gene (reference sequence). In DNA form, the CDR3 reads TGTGCCAGCAGGGATCAGGACACTGGCTACACCTTC. Translated, it gives CASRDQDTGYTF. The complete variable domain, with remaining parts taken from reference TRBV7-9 and TRBJ1-2, reads DTGVSQNPRHKITKRGQNVTFRCDPISEHNRLYWYRQTLGQGPEFLTYFQNEAQLEKSRLLSDRFSAERPKGSFSTLEIQRTEQGDSAMYLCASRDQDTGYTFGSGTRLTVV.

V usage is TRBV5-4 and J usage is TRBJ2-3; D is ambiguous. Germline loops: CDR1 SGHNT, CDR2 YYREEE (reference sequence). The CDR3 is 15 amino acids. Trimming took 0 bases from V and 4 from J, leaving 12 bases between them. CDR3 protein: CASSLDSPYSDTQYF. The CDR3 DNA sequence: TGTGCCAGCAGCTTGGACAGTCCCTACTCAGATACGCAGTATTTT.

The gene calls are TRBV9 and TRBJ2-3; D possibly uses TRBD1 or TRBD2 (6 bases each). This CDR3 spans 16 amino acids. Per germline, CDR1 SGDLS and CDR2 YYNGEE. V lost 4 bases and J 5 bases, leaving 20 bases between the germline ends. The chain's CDR3 is CASSPRGYREEDTQYF. CDR3 nucleotides: TGTGCCAGCAGCCCCCGAGGGTACAGGGAGGAAGATACGCAGTATTTT. The variable domain in full, with the rest retrieved from reference TRBV9 and TRBJ2-3, is DSGVTQTPKHLITATGQRVTLRCSPRSGDLSVYWYQQSLDQGLQFLIQYYNGEERAKGNILERFSAQQFPDLHSELNLSSLELGDSALYFCASSPRGYREEDTQYFGPGTRLTVL.

The chain has TRBV7-2 and TRBJ2-7, with TRBD2 matching over 8 bases. The CDR3 length is 13 residues. The trim removed 5 bases at V and 3 bases at J, leaving 3 bases unmatched. Looked up from germline, CDR1 is SGHTA and CDR2 is FQGNSA. The chain's CDR3 is CASSPRGGYEQYF. The CDR3 nucleotides are TGTGCCAGCAGCCCCCGGGGGGGCTACGAGCAGTACTTC.

The chain links TRBV5-1 to TRBJ1-6; 10 bases are a match to TRBD1. The junction had 2 bases not matched to a gene; V was cut back by 0 bases and J by 5 bases. CDR1 and CDR2 (germline): SGHRS, YFSETQ. CDR3 length: 16 amino acids. For the CDR3, the DNA is TGCGCCAGCAGCTTGGGTGGGACAGGGGATAATTCACCCCTCCACTTT. Its protein is CASSLGGTGDNSPLHF.

This clone was seen more than once but under ten times. The J gene is TRBJ2-2, the V gene TRBV15; D might be TRBD1 (7 bases). The ends were cut back, 3 bases at V and 0 bases at J, with 11 bases in the middle. This CDR3 is 16 amino acids long. Germline loops: CDR1 LNHNV, CDR2 YYDKDF (reference sequence). The DNA of the CDR3 is TGTGCCACCAGCAGCTCCAGGGGGGCGAACACCGGGGAGCTGTTTTTT. It is translated as CATSSSRGANTGELFF.

The rearrangement links TRBV4-1 to TRBJ1-2; 8 bases are shared with TRBD1. Trimming at V came to 0 bases and at J to 4 bases, leaving 10 bases not matched to a gene. The CDR3 extends over 17 amino acids. Germline CDR1 reads MGHRA; CDR2 reads YSYEKL. CDR3 loop: CASSQDQGALNIYGYTF. CDR3 nucleotide sequence: TGCGCCAGCAGCCAAGATCAGGGGGCTTTAAATATCTATGGCTACACCTTC.

The gene calls are TRBV19 and TRBJ2-5, with D possibly TRBD1 on 6 matching bases. In germline, CDR1 is LNHDA, CDR2 SQIVND (reference sequence). Deletions cut 3 bases from V and 5 bases from J, with 19 bases between. The CDR3 is made up of 16 amino acids. DNA of the CDR3: TGTGCCAGTAGTATCACCCATGGGCAGGGGTGGGAGACCCAGTACTTC. The encoded protein is CASSITHGQGWETQYF.

The rearrangement links TRBV11-1 to TRBJ2-5, with 10 bases aligning to TRBD2. The V and J ends lost 4 bases and 2 bases, in that order; junction bases with no gene match: 4. CDR3 size: 15 residues. Per the germline V gene, CDR1 is SGHAT and CDR2 is FQDESV (reference sequence). The CDR3 DNA follows: TGTGCCAGCAGCTCCCGAGCGGGGGGGCAAGAGACCCAGTACTTC. Translation gives CASSSRAGGQETQYF.

The rearrangement links TRBV7-2 to TRBJ1-2, with TRBD1 matching over 7 bases. Germline CDR1 reads SGHTA; CDR2 reads FQGNSA. V was pared by 1 base and J by 5 bases, with 10 bases of the junction left unmatched. The CDR3 spans 16 residues. DNA for the CDR3: TGTGCCAGCAGCTTAGTGGCAGGGGGTTTTGGTTATGGCTACACCTTC. It yields the protein CASSLVAGGFGYGYTF.

The J gene is TRBJ2-3, the V gene TRBV5-6; D remains unclear. The CDR3 totals 11 residues. The ends were cut back, 2 bases at V and 6 bases at J, with 4 bases in the middle. Per the germline V gene, CDR1 is SGHDT and CDR2 is YYEEEE. CDR3 DNA sequence: TGTGCCAGCAGCTTCGGGGATACGCAGTATTTT. Amino acids: CASSFGDTQYF.

A single count supports this clone. The rearrangement uses TRBV18 and TRBJ2-7; 12 nucleotides match TRBD2. CDR1 and CDR2 from the germline V gene are KGHSH and LQKENI. J gave up 2 bases and V 6 bases, and 2 bases lay outside the gene matches. This CDR3 is 14 amino acids long. CDR3 amino acids: CASSASGGAYEQYF. As DNA, the CDR3 is TGTGCCAGCTCCGCTAGCGGGGGGGCCTACGAGCAGTACTTC. Looking up the rest from reference TRBV18 and TRBJ2-7 gives the full variable domain: NAGVMQNPRHLVRRRGQEARLRCSPMKGHSHVYWYRQLPEEGLKFMVYLQKENIIDESGMPKERFSAEFPKEGPSILRIQQVVRGDSAAYFCASSASGGAYEQYFGPGTRLTVT.

V gene TRBV6-6 combines with J gene TRBJ1-5; D is unresolved. CDR1 is MNHNY and CDR2 is SVGAGI in the germline V gene (reference sequence). Deletions cut 0 bases from V and 1 base from J, with 4 bases between. The CDR3 is made up of 14 amino acids. The chain's CDR3 is CASSYSGSNQPQHF. CDR3 bases: TGTGCCAGCAGTTACTCAGGGAGCAATCAGCCCCAGCATTTT.

The chain recombines TRBV9 with TRBJ1-2; 7 nucleotides line up with TRBD1. The germline CDR1 and CDR2 sequences are SGDLS and YYNGEE. CDR3 length equals 13 residues. V lost 4 bases, J lost 3 bases, and 3 bases stayed unmatched. The CDR3 loop is CASSLGQDYGYTF. CDR3 sequence (DNA): TGTGCCAGCAGCCTCGGACAGGACTATGGCTACACCTTC.

This clone was detected a few times. J is TRBJ1-3 and V is TRBV11-3; TRBD1 aligns across 7 bases. The CDR3 covers 16 residues. The germline gives CDR1 SGHNT, CDR2 YENEEA. V lost 4 bases to trimming and J lost 0 bases; unmatched junction nucleotides: 6. The CDR3 DNA sequence: TGTGCCAGCAGCTCTGGACAGGCTTCCTCTGGAAACACCATATATTTT. It is translated as CASSSGQASSGNTIYF. The variable domain in full, with the rest retrieved from reference TRBV11-3 and TRBJ1-3, is EAGVVQSPRYKIIEKKQPVAFWCNPISGHNTLYWYLQNLGQGPELLIRYENEEAVDDSQLPKDRFSAERLKGVDSTLKIQPAELGDSAVYLCASSSGQASSGNTIYFGEGSWLTVV.